This T cell receptor (beta chain) came from a study of cytomegalovirus exposure and HLA in healthy donors (dated by TCRdb to between 2016 and 2019). Regarding the study in general: An earlier analysis of a few hundred of the donors reported 250 to 300 Gb of sequence data and approximately 120 million unique TCR beta sequences obtained from some 170 million T cells. A later analysis re-examined previously published TCR beta repertoires from hundreds of donors and added high-resolution HLA genotyping to investigate patterns of TCR occurrence. Along with the roughly 670-subject first cohort, a separate validation cohort of over a hundred different subjects was used. An earlier analysis of several hundred of the donors applied high-throughput TCR beta sequencing to assess whether each TCR beta V gene segment acted as functional or pseudogenic. All discovery cohort repertoires had been generated on a single sequencing platform. Of the 300 to 500 genotyped donors, 75% to 85% were placed in the genetic ancestry cluster associated with self-reported Caucasian donors. Across around 400 genotyped donors of the cohort, an average of approximately 240,000 unique TCR beta nucleotide sequences per donor were sequenced, and around 20% of those sequences were non-productive. Both class I and class II loci were covered by HLA typing, at four-digit resolution. An early release that covered some 630 HLA-typed donors contained approximately 320 gigabases of sequencing data and 65 million to 100 million unique TCR sequences. The study profiled the T cell repertoires of more than 500 subjects by immunosequencing and related them to cytomegalovirus serostatus. The number of donors typed differed by locus, with about 629-640 for A, B, C, DRB1 and DQB1, 522 for DQA1, 606 for DPA1, and 472 for DPB1. The study aimed to test whether cataloging public T cell receptors could reveal signatures of past pathogen exposure. A handful of DR-DQ haplotypes were handled as single units for association and clustering because linkage in the cohort was strong. Donor age, sex, ethnicity and CMV serostatus were compiled alongside the repertoire data. A later genetic analysis used genome-wide SNP genotypes for 398 of the 666 donors, treating that subset as a discovery cohort. To predict cytomegalovirus infection status, the study brought together high-throughput TCR immunosequencing, statistical association of individual TCRs with disease status, and machine learning. Rather than drawing on any new phenotypic data, the later analysis identified candidate immune exposures from TCR beta sequences and the way those sequences occurred across donors.

The cohort comprised 666 healthy bone marrow donors. At the time of sampling, all cohort members were nominally healthy, though unrecorded immune exposures were likely present. The donor was CMV seronegative and was included in the group of about 400 seronegative cohort members. A peripheral blood sample was provided by each donor, and peripheral blood mononuclear cells were used for TCR beta sequencing. The Qiagen DNeasy Blood Extraction Kit was used to extract genomic DNA from the blood cell samples. V drops 2 bases and J drops 2 bases, leaving 13 bases in between. CDR1 MNHEY and CDR2 SVGAGI were looked up in the germline V gene. Spanning cysteine to phenylalanine, the CDR3 consists of 15 amino acids. The CDR3 DNA has 45 bases and is translated from base 1. For this clone: Its antigen is still unknown. Base-call qualities are not available, and no considerably larger clone is one nucleotide away.

Study-level results and caveats: A later analysis found that most CMV-associated TCR beta chains appeared HLA-restricted, with HLA associations seemingly driven largely by CMV exposure. Linkage disequilibrium might explain the correlated functional status among segregating V segments, but an unknown experimental factor could not be ruled out. A further reported finding was that TCR beta sequences accurately predicted the HLA-A and HLA-B alleles for most subjects in the first cohort. Because the 87-base-pair reads could not distinguish some IMGT-functional V segments, including TRBV6-2 and TRBV6-3, those segments were excluded. A few of the identified cytomegalovirus-associated TCR beta chains were confirmed in vitro to be specific for cytomegalovirus antigens. Because counts were too low, around 17 rarely observed V segments, including chromosome 9 orphons, were left out of the earlier analysis of some 640 of the donors. Across donors, most TCR sequences were observed very rarely, whereas some public TCRs were present in many individuals. In a later analysis, HLA-associated TCR beta chains were found to be more clonally expanded and to have lower generation probabilities than equally common non-associated chains. CMV serostatus was the only immune exposure information available for the cohort. V-gene and J-gene trimming of TCR beta chains was associated with a missense DCLRE1C variant in a later genetic analysis, and the association was replicated in an independent cohort. According to a later analysis, TCR association rates differed among HLA loci, with DRB1 alleles showing the most associated TCRs and HLA-C alleles showing the fewest. Only TCR beta chains were sequenced in this cohort, and the absence of alpha or paired-chain data limited detectable features. A cluster of highly shared sequence variants was judged likely to be a technical artifact of the sequencing pipeline. It was suggested by the authors that the approach could potentially be generalized to other disease states and immunological phenotypes. Specific HLA alleles were associated with about 17,000 TCR beta sequences at a false discovery rate of 0.05 in a later analysis. Because HLA typing was unavailable for some donors at each locus, only the typed subset was used in association tests. Assigning TCR associations to individual alleles was difficult when HLA alleles, especially DR and DQ, strongly co-occurred. An earlier analysis of 450 to 750 of the donors showed that most TCR beta V segments appeared in productive rearrangements either about 90% or about 30% of the time, which broadly matched IMGT annotations. The study listed 164 TCR beta chains as associated with cytomegalovirus. The presence/absence analyses assumed that sequencing depth was roughly uniform across donors, and that assumption may not be true. In a later analysis, several top co-occurrence clusters were reported to appear linked to parvovirus B19, influenza, CMV and Epstein-Barr virus. In a later genetic analysis, fewer N-insertions in productive TCRs were reported among donors in an Asian-associated ancestry cluster than the roughly 700-donor mean. In both the original and validation cohorts, the classifier was reported to diagnose cytomegalovirus status with high specificity and sensitivity.

To prepare the library, the immunoSEQ multiplex PCR assay was applied. The multiplex PCR relied on a mix of 60 forward primers for TCR Vbeta segments and 13 reverse primers for TCR Jbeta segments. The CDR3 region of rearranged TCR beta genes was amplified from genomic DNA with a multiplex PCR assay. On the Illumina HiSeq System, the amplified TCR beta libraries were sequenced as 87-base-pair reads. The published analysis was carried out like this. Across the 670 or so repertoires, a later analysis counted 75 million to 90 million unique TCR beta chains, 8.5 million to 12 million of which were shared by at least two donors. To remove PCR and sequencing errors, raw reads were error-corrected and collapsed into unique sequences using a nearest-neighbor algorithm that merged closely related sequences. CDR3 sequences were aligned to IMGT reference sequences to assign V, D and J gene segments. For a sequence to be retained, at least a six-nucleotide match to both a V gene segment and a J gene segment was required. Rearrangements were classified as productive when the CDR3 lacked stop codons and remained in frame with V and J, and all other rearrangements were classified as non-productive. Following IMGT convention, CDR3 was defined as the stretch from the second conserved V-encoded cysteine to the conserved J-encoded phenylalanine. Sequences without an unambiguous match to a single V gene segment were excluded from the earlier analysis of about 600 of the donors. In an earlier analysis of 587 of the donors, V segments were called functional above 56.7% productive rearrangements and were called segregating when the between-donor standard deviation exceeded 5%. A statistical classification framework was built to diagnose cytomegalovirus status from the catalog of TCR beta chain sequences. In a later analysis, TCR nucleotide sequences were compared against IMGT/GENE-DB human TR gene sequences so that V and J genes could be assigned. In a later analysis, CDR3 sequences and most-parsimonious VDJ recombination scenarios were assigned using the TCRdist pipeline. In a later analysis, each TCR beta chain was defined by its CDR3 amino acid sequence together with its V-gene family, and reads lacking a unique V-gene family were excluded. A later analysis removed several hundred highly shared, low-generation-probability nucleotide sequences to deal with suspected cross-contamination and a sequencing artifact. A later analysis calculated a clonal expansion index for each public chain from normalized within-repertoire ranks of inferred template counts. A later analysis computed generation probabilities with a VDJ recombination model fitted to out-of-frame rearrangements, and checked the results against IGoR. In a later analysis, hypergeometric tests were used to score TCR-TCR, TCR-HLA and TCR-CMV co-occurrence, with a repertoire-size bias correction applied to TCR pairs. In a later analysis, false discovery rates were estimated by permuting HLA or CMV assignments 20 times. A later analysis grouped co-occurring TCRs with DBSCAN, adding TCRdist sequence similarity when clustering within HLA-allele-positive subsets. For co-occurrence clustering, repertoires with fewer than 30,000 or more than 120,000 public chains were excluded, along with five repertoires with anomalous nucleotide sharing. Not all clones reach the TCRdb copy of this immuneACCESS table, which keeps in-frame sequences only. Checked studies attribute under half of the gap to unresolved V genes and leave the rest unexplained. The D gene and trimming were derived from the DNA, and the V and J assignments and clone size from that table. This sample lists fewer than 250,000 clones; over 80% were detected once. The ten largest account for about 0.77% of the sample.

The sequence derives from a boy younger than 10 in good health and CMV-seronegative. The chain joins TRBV6-5 to TRBJ2-7, with no D gene named confidently. The sequenced sample was PBMCs. In nucleotides, the sequence is TGTGCCAGCAGTTACACTGAAACTGCTACCTACGAGCAGTACTTC. The translation is CASSYTETATYEQYF.